The rows below give T cell receptor beta chains drawn from one sample of a study of long-term antiretroviral therapy in people with HIV. Profiling relied on immunoSEQ multiplex PCR, and the TCRdb table lists in-frame clones only, not all of them. The table lists 9,000 to 10,000 clones, 75% to 90% of them singletons. The specimen comprised unsorted PBMCs, sampled 0.7 years after starting antiretroviral therapy. The receptors originated from a man aged 35 to 55 with HIV. The conserved cysteine and the conserved F or W are not part of the CDR3 here. Size is stated for part of the rows, as once, few or many counts, or as a class when the clone is expanded.

TRBJ1-1,TRBV5-1,.,ASQPGTWGTEAF
TRBJ2-7,TRBV7-9,.,ASSPTSGRFYEQY
TRBJ2-7,TRBV18,.,ASSRREGSHEQY
TRBJ2-5,TRBV20-1,once,SGLAETQY
TRBJ2-5,TRBV28,.,ASRLRMETQY
TRBJ1-4,TRBV7-2,few,ASSLRLGLTNEKLF
TRBJ2-1,TRBV7-8,.,ASSLVARNEQF
TRBJ2-1,TRBV5-1,.,ASSSLGAYYNEQF
TRBJ1-1,TRBV6-5,.,ASTNYRGPGTEAF
TRBJ2-1,TRBV19,.,ASGDRNNEQF
TRBJ2-7,TRBV19,.,ASSTLAGGHYEQY
TRBJ2-2,TRBV5-4,.,ASSLSGRITGELF
TRBJ1-5,TRBV7-8,.,ASSYGQSNQPQH
TRBJ2-3,TRBV6-5,.,ASSPGDHTDTQY
TRBJ1-1,TRBV19,.,ASAQGEVNKNTEAF
TRBJ2-5,TRBV19,.,ASRDGGTQETQY
TRBJ1-5,TRBV19,once,ASSIDRRGTGDHSNQPQH
TRBJ1-1,TRBV11-2,medium-sized,ASSLGGVRDTEAF
TRBJ2-5,TRBV21-1,.,ASSNRGETQY
TRBJ2-7,TRBV18,.,ASSPPMSPGGQYEQY
TRBJ1-5,TRBV27,.,ASSRQDSNQPQH
TRBJ2-7,TRBV6-5,.,ASRPGQASYEQY
TRBJ2-2,TRBV5-1,.,ASSPPFERVNTGELF